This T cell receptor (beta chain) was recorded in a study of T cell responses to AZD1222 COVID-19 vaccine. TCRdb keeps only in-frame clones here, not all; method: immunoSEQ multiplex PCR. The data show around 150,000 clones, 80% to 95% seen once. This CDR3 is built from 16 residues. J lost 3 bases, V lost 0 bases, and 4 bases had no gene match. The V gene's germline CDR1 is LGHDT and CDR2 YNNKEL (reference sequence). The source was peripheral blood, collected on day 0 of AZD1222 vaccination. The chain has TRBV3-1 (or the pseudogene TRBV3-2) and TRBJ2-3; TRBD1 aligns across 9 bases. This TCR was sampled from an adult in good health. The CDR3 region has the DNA TGTGCCAGCAGCCAAGATTGGGGACAGGGAACAGATACGCAGTATTTT. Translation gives CASSQDWGQGTDTQYF.